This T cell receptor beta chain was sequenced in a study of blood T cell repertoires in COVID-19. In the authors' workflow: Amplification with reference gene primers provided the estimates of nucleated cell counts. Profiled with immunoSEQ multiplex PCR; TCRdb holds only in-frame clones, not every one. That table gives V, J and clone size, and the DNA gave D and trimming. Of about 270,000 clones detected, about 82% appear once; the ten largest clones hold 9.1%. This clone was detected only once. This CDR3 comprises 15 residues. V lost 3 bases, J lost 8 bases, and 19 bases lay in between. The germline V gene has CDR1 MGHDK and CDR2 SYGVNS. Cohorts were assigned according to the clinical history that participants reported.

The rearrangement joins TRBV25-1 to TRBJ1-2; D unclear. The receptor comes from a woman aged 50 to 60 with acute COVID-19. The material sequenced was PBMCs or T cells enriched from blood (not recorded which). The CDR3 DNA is TGTGCCAGCAGTGACCCCGGGGTGATGAGTTCGGGCTACACCTTC. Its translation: CASSDPGVMSSGYTF.